These T cell receptor beta chains were read from a single sample in a study of blood T cell repertoires in COVID-19. Generated by immunoSEQ multiplex PCR, the TCRdb table keeps only in-frame clones and is missing some. The table records about 400,000 clones, roughly 86% of them present only once. The sequencing sample was made of PBMCs or T cells enriched from blood (not recorded which). All receptors come from a woman aged 30 to 39 who had recovered from COVID-19. Each CDR3 is given with its conserved first and last residue. The D gene is left open where the match is weak. Size is stated for part of the rows, as once, few or many counts, or as a class when the clone is expanded.

J gene | V gene | clone size | D gene | CDR3 protein | CDR3 DNA
TRBJ2-7 | TRBV18 | NA | TRBD2 | CASSLGGAQSYEQYF | TGTGCCAGCTCCCTCGGGGGGGCCCAATCCTACGAGCAGTACTTC
TRBJ2-5 | TRBV5-6 | NA | NA | CASSSISPGGQYF | TGTGCCAGCAGCTCGATTTCCCCGGGTGGCCAGTACTTC
TRBJ2-1 | TRBV6-5 | NA | TRBD2 | CAVRGLVPHEQFF | TGTGCCGTCCGGGGACTAGTTCCCCATGAGCAGTTCTTC
TRBJ1-6 | TRBV5-8 | NA | NA | CASSFGQPNSPLHF | TGTGCCAGCAGCTTTGGACAGCCTAATTCACCCCTCCACTTT
TRBJ1-1 | TRBV7-8 | NA | TRBD1 | CASSLQQGVTEAFF | TGTGCCAGCAGCTTACAACAGGGGGTCACTGAAGCTTTCTTT
TRBJ1-5 | TRBV27 | NA | TRBD1 | CASSIGTGVNQPQHF | TGTGCCAGCAGTATAGGGACAGGGGTTAATCAGCCCCAGCATTTT
TRBJ1-5 | TRBV28 | NA | NA | CASSLQQGNHQPQHF | TGTGCCAGCAGTTTACAACAGGGCAATCATCAGCCCCAGCATTTT
TRBJ2-7 | TRBV4-2 | NA | NA | CASSQGRQAAREQYF | TGTGCCAGCAGCCAAGGGAGGCAGGCAGCGAGGGAGCAGTACTTC
TRBJ2-7 | TRBV6-5 | once | NA | CASRDNNAYEQYF | TGTGCCAGTAGGGACAACAACGCCTACGAGCAGTACTTC
TRBJ1-1 | TRBV6-5 | NA | TRBD1 | CASTSRLTGYSGAFF | TGTGCCAGCACGTCCCGCTTGACAGGGTACTCCGGGGCTTTCTTT
TRBJ1-2 | TRBV5-1 | NA | NA | CASSPTANYGYTF | TGCGCCAGCAGCCCGACAGCAAACTATGGCTACACCTTC
TRBJ2-7 | TRBV6-4 | NA | NA | CASSAWTDLGQYF | TGTGCCAGCAGTGCTTGGACAGATTTAGGGCAGTACTTC
TRBJ1-5 | TRBV5-1 | NA | NA | CASSLGGQLNQPQHF | TGCGCCAGCAGCTTGGGTGGACAGCTCAATCAGCCCCAGCATTTT
TRBJ2-7 | TRBV29-1 | once | NA | CSVTGSGSEQYF | TGCAGCGTTACAGGGTCGGGAAGCGAGCAGTACTTC
TRBJ2-3 | TRBV10-1 | once | TRBD1 | CASSRTGQGRTDTQYF | TGCGCCAGCAGCCGGACAGGGCAGGGGAGGACAGATACGCAGTATTTT
TRBJ2-5 | TRBV11-2 | NA | TRBD2 | CASSLTGGREETQYF | TGTGCCAGCAGCTTAACGGGAGGGCGGGAAGAGACCCAGTACTTC
TRBJ2-5 | TRBV7-3 | NA | NA | CASSRGLMETQYF | TGTGCCAGCAGCCGCGGACTTATGGAGACCCAGTACTTC
TRBJ2-7 | TRBV11-1 | NA | NA | CASSLGWGQATYEQYF | TGTGCCAGCAGCTTAGGGTGGGGGCAGGCGACCTACGAGCAGTACTTC
TRBJ1-2 | TRBV7-8 | NA | NA | CASSPGTSYGYTF | TGTGCCAGCAGCCCGGGGACAAGCTATGGCTACACCTTC
TRBJ2-1 | TRBV2 | NA | TRBD2 | CASSVLAGTYNEQFF | TGTGCCAGCAGTGTACTAGCGGGGACCTACAATGAGCAGTTCTTC
TRBJ1-3 | TRBV4-2 | NA | NA | CASSSSGAASGNTIYF | TGTGCCAGCAGCTCTTCAGGGGCCGCATCTGGAAACACCATATATTTT
TRBJ1-2 | TRBV29-1 | NA | TRBD1 | CSVGPGTDYGYTF | TGCAGCGTGGGCCCAGGGACAGACTATGGCTACACCTTC
TRBJ2-2 | TRBV14 | NA | TRBD1 | CASSLHTGGTGELFF | TGTGCCAGCAGCCTGCATACAGGGGGCACCGGGGAGCTGTTTTTT
TRBJ2-7 | TRBV5-1 | NA | NA | CASSLGRTQVSEQYF | TGCGCCAGCAGCTTGGGACGGACTCAAGTCTCCGAGCAGTACTTC
TRBJ1-2 | TRBV5-4 | NA | NA | CASSLNRDCTF | TGTGCCAGCAGCTTGAACAGGGATTGCACCTTC
TRBJ1-3 | TRBV7-6 | NA | TRBD1 | CASSLTGEFGNTIYF | TGTGCCAGCAGCCTGACAGGGGAGTTCGGAAACACCATATATTTT
TRBJ2-1 | TRBV9 | NA | TRBD2 | CASSFGGSSYNEQFF | TGTGCCAGCAGCTTCGGGGGGAGCTCCTACAATGAGCAGTTCTTC
TRBJ1-5 | TRBV27 | once | TRBD1 | CASRSLGGQGQPQHF | TGTGCCAGCAGATCCTTAGGGGGCCAAGGGCAGCCCCAGCATTTT
TRBJ1-1 | TRBV5-1 | NA | NA | CASSRNRVDNTEAFF | TGCGCCAGCAGTCGGAACAGGGTGGACAACACTGAAGCTTTCTTT
TRBJ1-5 | TRBV10-3 | NA | TRBD1 | CAISGQGFLNQPQHF | TGTGCCATCAGTGGACAGGGGTTCCTCAACCAGCCCCAGCATTTT
TRBJ2-1 | TRBV5-1 | NA | NA | CASSIRRDLYNEQFF | TGCGCCAGCAGCATCCGGCGGGACTTATACAATGAGCAGTTCTTC
TRBJ2-6 | TRBV5-1 | NA | TRBD1 | CASRAGTGSSGANVLTF | TGCGCCAGCAGAGCCGGGACAGGATCCTCTGGGGCCAACGTCCTGACTTTC
TRBJ1-1 | TRBV18 | few | TRBD1 | CASSPRQGARVTEAFF | TGTGCCAGCTCACCAAGACAGGGGGCGAGGGTCACTGAAGCTTTCTTT
TRBJ1-4 | TRBV4-2 | NA | TRBD1 | CASSQGQEGEKLFF | TGTGCCAGCAGCCAGGGACAGGAGGGTGAAAAACTGTTTTTT
TRBJ1-5 | TRBV4-2 | NA | NA | CASSQGGEGNQPQHF | TGTGCCAGCAGCCAAGGAGGGGAGGGCAATCAGCCCCAGCATTTT
TRBJ1-1 | TRBV19 | NA | TRBD1 | CASSDRDRSYTEAFF | TGTGCCAGTAGTGACCGGGACAGATCCTACACTGAAGCTTTCTTT
TRBJ1-1 | TRBV11-2 | NA | TRBD1 | CASSPRTGAWNTEAFF | TGTGCCAGCAGCCCCCGGACAGGGGCTTGGAACACTGAAGCTTTCTTT
TRBJ2-5 | TRBV5-4 | NA | NA | CASSPPGRGETQYF | TGTGCCAGCAGCCCACCGGGCCGGGGGGAGACCCAGTACTTC
TRBJ2-5 | TRBV5-4 | NA | TRBD2 | CASSLGASGGRAQETQYF | TGTGCCAGCAGCTTGGGGGCTAGCGGGGGCCGGGCTCAAGAGACCCAGTACTTC
TRBJ2-7 | TRBV27 | NA | TRBD2 | CASSLWGGRAGEQYF | TGTGCCAGCAGTTTATGGGGCGGGAGGGCTGGCGAGCAGTACTTC
TRBJ2-1 | TRBV10-3 | NA | TRBD2 | CAISPLAGGSSGAVMEQFF | TGTGCCATCAGTCCCCTAGCGGGAGGTTCCTCGGGGGCCGTTATGGAGCAGTTCTTC
TRBJ2-7 | TRBV30 | NA | NA | CAWGGPGYEQYF | TGTGCCTGGGGCGGGCCGGGGTACGAGCAGTACTTC
TRBJ1-1 | TRBV29-1 | NA | NA | CSVVRLLSTEAFF | TGCAGCGTTGTTCGACTTCTCAGCACTGAAGCTTTCTTT
TRBJ1-5 | TRBV18 | NA | NA | CASSTQGLDNQPQHF | TGTGCCAGCTCAACTCAGGGGTTGGACAATCAGCCCCAGCATTTT
TRBJ2-1 | TRBV19 | NA | TRBD2 | CASTQLAGGSYNEQFF | TGTGCCAGTACCCAACTAGCGGGGGGTTCCTACAATGAGCAGTTCTTC
TRBJ1-5 | TRBV5-1 | once | TRBD1 | CASSLAPSGGSNQPQHF | TGCGCCAGCAGCTTGGCTCCCTCAGGGGGTAGCAATCAGCCCCAGCATTTT
TRBJ1-5 | TRBV7-2 | NA | TRBD1 | CASSVTGVDQPQHF | TGTGCCAGCAGTGTGACAGGGGTTGATCAGCCCCAGCATTTT
TRBJ1-4 | TRBV3-1/TRBV3-2 | NA | NA | CASSSLLEKLFF | TGTGCCAGCAGCTCCCTTCTTGAAAAACTGTTTTTT
TRBJ1-2 | TRBV12-3/TRBV12-4 | NA | NA | CASTQGYGYTF | TGTGCCAGCACCCAGGGGTATGGCTACACCTTC
TRBJ1-3 | TRBV18 | NA | TRBD1 | CASWDRSLSGNTIYF | TGTGCCAGCTGGGACAGATCCCTCTCTGGAAACACCATATATTTT
TRBJ1-5 | TRBV7-9 | few | NA | CASSRDYQPQHF | TGTGCCAGCAGCCGAGATTATCAGCCCCAGCATTTT
TRBJ1-2 | TRBV7-9 | NA | TRBD1 | CASSPDRGDGYTF | TGTGCCAGCAGCCCTGACAGGGGGGATGGCTACACCTTC